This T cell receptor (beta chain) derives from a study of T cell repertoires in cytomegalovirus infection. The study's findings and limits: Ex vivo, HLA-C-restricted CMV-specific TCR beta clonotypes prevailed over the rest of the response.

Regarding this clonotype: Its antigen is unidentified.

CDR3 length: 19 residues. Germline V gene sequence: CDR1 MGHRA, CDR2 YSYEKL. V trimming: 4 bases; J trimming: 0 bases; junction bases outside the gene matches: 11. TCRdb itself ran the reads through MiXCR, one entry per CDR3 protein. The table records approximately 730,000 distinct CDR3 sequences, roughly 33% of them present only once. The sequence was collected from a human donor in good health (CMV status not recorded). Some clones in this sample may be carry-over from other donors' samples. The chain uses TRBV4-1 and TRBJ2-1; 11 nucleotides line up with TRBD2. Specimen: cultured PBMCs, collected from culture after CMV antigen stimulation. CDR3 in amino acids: CASSRRASGRISSYNEQFF. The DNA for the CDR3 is TGCGCCAGCAGCCGAAGGGCTAGCGGGAGGATTAGCTCCTACAATGAGCAGTTCTTC.